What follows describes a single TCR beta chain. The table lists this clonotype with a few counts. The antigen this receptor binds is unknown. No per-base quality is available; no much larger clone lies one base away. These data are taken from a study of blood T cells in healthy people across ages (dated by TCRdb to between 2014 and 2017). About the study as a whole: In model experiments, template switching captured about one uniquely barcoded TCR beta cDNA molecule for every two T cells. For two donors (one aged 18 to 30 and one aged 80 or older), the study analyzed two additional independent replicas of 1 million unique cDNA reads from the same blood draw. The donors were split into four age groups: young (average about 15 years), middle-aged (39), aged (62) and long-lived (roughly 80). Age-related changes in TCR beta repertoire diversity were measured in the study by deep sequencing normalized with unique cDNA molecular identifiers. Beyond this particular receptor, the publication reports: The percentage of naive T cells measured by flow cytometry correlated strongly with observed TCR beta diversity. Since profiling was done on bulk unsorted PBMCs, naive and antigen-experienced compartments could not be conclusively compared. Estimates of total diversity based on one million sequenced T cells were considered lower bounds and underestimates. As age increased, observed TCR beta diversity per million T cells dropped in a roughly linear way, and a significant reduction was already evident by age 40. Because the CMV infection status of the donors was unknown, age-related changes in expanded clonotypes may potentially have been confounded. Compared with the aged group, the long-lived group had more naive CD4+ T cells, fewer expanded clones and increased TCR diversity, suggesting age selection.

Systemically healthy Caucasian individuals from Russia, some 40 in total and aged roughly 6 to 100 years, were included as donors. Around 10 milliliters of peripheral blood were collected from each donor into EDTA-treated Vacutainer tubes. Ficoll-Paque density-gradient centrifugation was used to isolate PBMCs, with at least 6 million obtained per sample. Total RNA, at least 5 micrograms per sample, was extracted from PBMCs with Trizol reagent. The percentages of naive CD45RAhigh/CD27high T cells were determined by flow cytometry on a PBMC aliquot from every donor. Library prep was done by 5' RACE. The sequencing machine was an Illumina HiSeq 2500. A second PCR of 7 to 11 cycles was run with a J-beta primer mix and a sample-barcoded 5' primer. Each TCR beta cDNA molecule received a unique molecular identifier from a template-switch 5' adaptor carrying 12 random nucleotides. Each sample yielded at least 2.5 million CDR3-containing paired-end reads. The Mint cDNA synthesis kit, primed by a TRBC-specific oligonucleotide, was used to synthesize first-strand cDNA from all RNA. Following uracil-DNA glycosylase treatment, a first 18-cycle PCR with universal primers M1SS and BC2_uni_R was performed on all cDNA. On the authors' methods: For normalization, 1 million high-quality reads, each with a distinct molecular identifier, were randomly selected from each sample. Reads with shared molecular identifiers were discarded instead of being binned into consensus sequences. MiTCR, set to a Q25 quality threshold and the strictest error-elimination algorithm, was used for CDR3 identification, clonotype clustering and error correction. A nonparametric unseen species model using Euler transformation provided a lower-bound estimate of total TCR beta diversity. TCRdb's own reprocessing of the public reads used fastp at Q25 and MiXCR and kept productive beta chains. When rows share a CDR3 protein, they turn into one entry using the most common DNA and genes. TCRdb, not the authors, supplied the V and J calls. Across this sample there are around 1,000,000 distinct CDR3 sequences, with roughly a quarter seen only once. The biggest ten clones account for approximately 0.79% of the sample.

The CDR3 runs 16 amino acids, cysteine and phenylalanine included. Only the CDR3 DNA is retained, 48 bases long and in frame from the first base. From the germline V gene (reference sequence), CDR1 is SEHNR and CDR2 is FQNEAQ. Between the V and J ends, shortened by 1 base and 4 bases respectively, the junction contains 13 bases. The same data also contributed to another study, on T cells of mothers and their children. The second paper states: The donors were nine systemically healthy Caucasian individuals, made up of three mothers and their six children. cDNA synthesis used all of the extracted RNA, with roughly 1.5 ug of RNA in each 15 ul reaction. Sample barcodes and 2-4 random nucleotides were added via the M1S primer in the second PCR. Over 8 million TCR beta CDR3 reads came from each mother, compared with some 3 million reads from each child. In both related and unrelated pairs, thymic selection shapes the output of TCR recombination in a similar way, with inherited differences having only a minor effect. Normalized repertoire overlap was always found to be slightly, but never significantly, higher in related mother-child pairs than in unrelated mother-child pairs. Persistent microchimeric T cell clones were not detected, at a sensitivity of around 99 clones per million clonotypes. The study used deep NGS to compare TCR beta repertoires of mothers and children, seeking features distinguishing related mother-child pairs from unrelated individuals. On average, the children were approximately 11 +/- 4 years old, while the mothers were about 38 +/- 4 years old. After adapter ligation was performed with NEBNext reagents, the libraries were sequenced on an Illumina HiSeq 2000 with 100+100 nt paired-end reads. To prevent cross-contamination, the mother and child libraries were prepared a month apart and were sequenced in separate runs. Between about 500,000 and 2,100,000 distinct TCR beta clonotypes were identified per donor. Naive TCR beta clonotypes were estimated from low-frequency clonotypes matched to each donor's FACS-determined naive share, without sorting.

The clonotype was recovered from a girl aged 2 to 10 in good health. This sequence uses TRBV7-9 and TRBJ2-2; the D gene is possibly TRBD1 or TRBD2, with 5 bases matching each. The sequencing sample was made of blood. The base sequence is TGTGCCAGCAGCTTAGTTGGGGCGGCGGGCACCGGGGAGCTGTTTTTT. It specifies CASSLVGAAGTGELFF.